These 10 T cell receptor beta chains were sequenced from one sample in a study of yellow fever vaccine responses in identical twins. One entry per CDR3 protein results from TCRdb running MiXCR on the RT-PCR reads. Altogether fewer than 3,500 distinct CDR3 sequences are present, approximately 80% being singletons, with the ten largest covering around 6.9%. The specimen comprised T cells from blood (PBMCs), unsorted or a sorted subset (not recorded which), sampled before or after yellow fever vaccination (not recorded which). The receptor set was obtained from a woman aged 18-30 years who received the yellow fever vaccine.

This clonotype was counted a single time. V and J are TRBV27 and TRBJ2-5, with TRBD2 matching over 8 bases. Germline CDR1 is MNHEY and CDR2 is SMNVEV (reference sequence). This CDR3 region has 15 residues. Trimming took 3 bases from V and 4 from J; bases not matched to a gene: 7. CDR3: CASSLFSGVGETQYF. CDR3 bases: TGTGCCAGCAGTTTGTTTAGCGGGGTAGGAGAGACCCAGTACTTC.

The chain recombines TRBV25-1 with TRBJ2-7; unclear D gene. This CDR3 is 11 amino acids long. CDR1 and CDR2 (germline): MGHDK, SYGVNS. Trimming shortened V by 5 bases and J by 7 bases, and 9 bases separated the two germline ends. The CDR3 bases are TGTGCCAGCAGTCACACCCCAGAGCAGTACTTC. This sequence encodes CASSHTPEQYF.

The chain combines TRBV29-1 with TRBJ2-1, with 10 bases lining up with TRBD2. V dropped 8 bases and J dropped 3; count of bases not matched to a gene: 10. Germline CDR1 is SQVTM and CDR2 is ANQGSEA. The CDR3 totals 15 residues. This CDR3 reads CSLSLAGEVYNEQFF. DNA for the CDR3: TGCAGCCTCTCCCTAGCGGGAGAAGTCTACAATGAGCAGTTCTTC.

This chain uses TRBV19 with TRBJ2-1; D is undetermined. The CDR3 is made up of 11 amino acids. Germline loops: CDR1 LNHDA, CDR2 SQIVND (reference sequence). V was pared by 8 bases and J by 2 bases, with 4 bases between. CDR3 in DNA: TGTGCCAGTGCAGCCTACAATGAGCAGTTCTTC. Translation gives CASAAYNEQFF.

The V gene is TRBV6-4, the J gene TRBJ2-1; 8 bases align to TRBD2. The CDR3 has 15 residues. V shed 2 bases and J 4 bases; nucleotides not matched to a gene: 4. Germline V gene lookup returns CDR1 MRHNA and CDR2 SNTAGT. The CDR3 reads CASSDPSGPYNEQFF. The CDR3 DNA sequence: TGTGCCAGCAGTGACCCTAGCGGGCCGTACAATGAGCAGTTCTTC.

V gene TRBV9 combines with J gene TRBJ1-1; D not certain. CDR1 and CDR2 from the germline V gene are SGDLS and YYNGEE. V shed 3 bases and J shed 1 base, with 4 bases lying between them. The CDR3 runs to 12 residues. The CDR3 DNA follows: TGTGCCAGCAGCGGTGCGAACACTGAAGCTTTCTTT. Its translation: CASSGANTEAFF.

The chain recombines TRBV7-3 with TRBJ2-7, with D tentatively TRBD2 (5 bases). CDR3 size: 16 residues. V was trimmed by 2 bases and J by 6 bases, leaving 20 bases between them. Looked up from germline, CDR1 is SGHTA and CDR2 is FQGTGA. Written as DNA, the CDR3 is TGTGCCAGCAGCTTACCGTCGGAGGCCCTCATCCGCGAGCAGTACTTC. Translating gives CASSLPSEALIREQYF.

This clonotype was detected once. The chain employs TRBV7-9 and TRBJ2-7; 7 bases map to TRBD2. Looked up from germline, CDR1 is SEHNR and CDR2 is FQNEAQ (reference sequence). The length of the CDR3 is 15 residues. With V trimmed by 1 base and J by 2 bases, 5 bases remained unmatched. The CDR3 region has the DNA TGTGCCAGCAGCTTAGGTCCCGGGGGGACCTACGAGCAGTACTTC. It is translated as CASSLGPGGTYEQYF.

This chain uses TRBV11-3 with TRBJ2-1; 10 nucleotides line up with TRBD2. The CDR3 sequence is 15 residues long. V lost 2 bases, J lost 4 bases, and 2 bases stayed unmatched. Germline V gene data show CDR1 as SGHNT and CDR2 as YENEEA. CDR3: CASSLLAGGYNEQFF. Written as DNA, the CDR3 is TGTGCCAGCAGCTTATTAGCGGGAGGATACAATGAGCAGTTCTTC.

The CDR3, as DNA: TGTGCCAGCAGCTTTACTAGACAGGGGGGATACGAGCAGTACTTC. Its protein product is CASSFTRQGGYEQYF. V usage is TRBV7-9 and J usage is TRBJ2-7; 9 bases line up with TRBD1. There are 15 residues in the CDR3. Trimming cost V 3 bases and J 4 bases; bases outside gene matches: 7. The germline V gene encodes CDR1 SEHNR and CDR2 FQNEAQ (reference sequence).